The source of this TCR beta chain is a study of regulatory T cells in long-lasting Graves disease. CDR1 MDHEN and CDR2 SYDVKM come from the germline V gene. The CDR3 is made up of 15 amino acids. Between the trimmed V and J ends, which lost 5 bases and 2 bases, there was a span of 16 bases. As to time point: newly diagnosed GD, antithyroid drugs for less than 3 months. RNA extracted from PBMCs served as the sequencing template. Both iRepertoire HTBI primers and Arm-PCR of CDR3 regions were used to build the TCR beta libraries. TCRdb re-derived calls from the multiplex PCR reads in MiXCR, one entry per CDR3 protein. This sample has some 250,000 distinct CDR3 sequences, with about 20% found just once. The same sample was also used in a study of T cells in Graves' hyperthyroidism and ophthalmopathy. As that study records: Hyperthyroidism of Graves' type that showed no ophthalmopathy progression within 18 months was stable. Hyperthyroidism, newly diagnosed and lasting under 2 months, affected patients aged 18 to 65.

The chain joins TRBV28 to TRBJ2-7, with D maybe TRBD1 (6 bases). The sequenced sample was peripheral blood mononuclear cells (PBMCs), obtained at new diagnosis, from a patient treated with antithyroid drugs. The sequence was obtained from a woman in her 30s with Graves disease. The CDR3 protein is CASSPDGKGAYEQYF. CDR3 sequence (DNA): TGTGCCAGCAGTCCCGACGGAAAGGGGGCCTACGAGCAGTACTTC.